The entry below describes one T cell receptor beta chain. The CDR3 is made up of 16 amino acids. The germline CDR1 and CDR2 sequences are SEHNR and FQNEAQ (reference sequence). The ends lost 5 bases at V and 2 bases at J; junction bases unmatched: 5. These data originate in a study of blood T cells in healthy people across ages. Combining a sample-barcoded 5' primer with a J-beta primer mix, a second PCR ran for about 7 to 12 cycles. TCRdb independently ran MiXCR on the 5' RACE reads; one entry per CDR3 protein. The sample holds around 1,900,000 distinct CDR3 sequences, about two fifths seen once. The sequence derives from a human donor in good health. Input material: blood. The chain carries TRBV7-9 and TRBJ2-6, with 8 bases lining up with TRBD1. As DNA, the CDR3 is TGTGCCAGCAGCAGACAGGGGTACCCTGGGGCCAACGTCCTGACTTTC. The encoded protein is CASSRQGYPGANVLTF.